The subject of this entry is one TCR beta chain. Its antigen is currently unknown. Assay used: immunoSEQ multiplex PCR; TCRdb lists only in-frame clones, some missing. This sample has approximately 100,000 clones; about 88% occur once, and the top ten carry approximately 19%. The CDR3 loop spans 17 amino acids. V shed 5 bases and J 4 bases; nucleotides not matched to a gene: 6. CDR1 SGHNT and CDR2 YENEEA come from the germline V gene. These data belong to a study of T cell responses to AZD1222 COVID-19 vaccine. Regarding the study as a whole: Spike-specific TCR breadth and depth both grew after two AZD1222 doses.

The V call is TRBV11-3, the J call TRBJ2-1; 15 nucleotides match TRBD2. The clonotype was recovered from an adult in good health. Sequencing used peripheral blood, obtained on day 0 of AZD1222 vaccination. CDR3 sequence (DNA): TGTGCCAGCAGCCCAGGACTAGCGGGAGGGCTGTACAATGAGCAGTTCTTC. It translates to CASSPGLAGGLYNEQFF.